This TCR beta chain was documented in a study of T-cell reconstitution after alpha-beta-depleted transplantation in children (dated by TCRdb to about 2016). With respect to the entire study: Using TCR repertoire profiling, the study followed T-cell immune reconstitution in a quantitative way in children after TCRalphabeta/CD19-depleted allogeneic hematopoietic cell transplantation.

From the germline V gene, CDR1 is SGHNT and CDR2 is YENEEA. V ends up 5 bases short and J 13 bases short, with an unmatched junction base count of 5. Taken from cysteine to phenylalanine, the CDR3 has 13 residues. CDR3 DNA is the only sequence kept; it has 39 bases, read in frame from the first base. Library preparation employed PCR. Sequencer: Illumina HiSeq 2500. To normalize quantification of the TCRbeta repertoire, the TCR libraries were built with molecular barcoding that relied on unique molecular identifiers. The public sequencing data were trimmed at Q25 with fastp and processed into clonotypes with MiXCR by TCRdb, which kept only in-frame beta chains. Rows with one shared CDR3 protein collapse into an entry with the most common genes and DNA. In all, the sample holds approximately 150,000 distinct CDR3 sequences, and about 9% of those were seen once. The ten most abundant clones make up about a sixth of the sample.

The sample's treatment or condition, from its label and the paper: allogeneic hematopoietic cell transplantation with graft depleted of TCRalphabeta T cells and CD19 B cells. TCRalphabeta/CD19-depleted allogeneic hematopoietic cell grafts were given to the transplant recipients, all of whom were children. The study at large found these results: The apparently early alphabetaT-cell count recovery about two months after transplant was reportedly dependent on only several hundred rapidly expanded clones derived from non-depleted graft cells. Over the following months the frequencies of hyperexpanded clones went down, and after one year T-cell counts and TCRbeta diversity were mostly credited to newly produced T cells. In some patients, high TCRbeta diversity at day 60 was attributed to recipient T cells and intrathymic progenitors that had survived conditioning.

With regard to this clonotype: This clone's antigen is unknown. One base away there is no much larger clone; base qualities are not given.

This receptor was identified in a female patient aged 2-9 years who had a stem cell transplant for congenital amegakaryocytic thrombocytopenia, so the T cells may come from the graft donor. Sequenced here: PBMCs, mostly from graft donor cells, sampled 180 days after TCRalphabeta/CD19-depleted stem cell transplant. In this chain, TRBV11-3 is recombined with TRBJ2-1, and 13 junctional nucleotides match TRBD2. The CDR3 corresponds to CASSRLAGGDQFF. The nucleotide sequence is TGTGCCAGCAGCCGACTAGCGGGAGGTGACCAGTTCTTC.